The rows below give T cell receptor beta chains drawn from one sample of a study of blood T cell repertoires in COVID-19. Clones were read by immunoSEQ multiplex PCR, and TCRdb kept only the in-frame ones, dropping some. The table shows some 150,000 clones, with approximately 80% occurring only once. Sequenced material: peripheral blood. These TCRs come from a woman between 50 and 59 years old in a cohort sampled during active or convalescent COVID-19. CDR3s include the opening cysteine and the closing phenylalanine or tryptophan. A D gene is named only where the DNA matches it firmly. A row's size may be missing; if present it is once, few, many or a size class.

clone_size: -
j_call: TRBJ2-2
v_call: TRBV4-1
d_call: -
cdr3_aa: CASSQTLGGGGGELFF
cdr3_nt: TGCGCCAGCAGCCAAACCCTGGGGGGTGGAGGCGGGGAGCTGTTTTTT

clone_size: -
j_call: TRBJ2-7
v_call: TRBV30
d_call: TRBD1
cdr3_aa: CAWMGQGLYEQYF
cdr3_nt: TGTGCCTGGATGGGACAGGGCCTCTACGAGCAGTACTTC

clone_size: -
j_call: TRBJ2-4
v_call: TRBV4-1
d_call: -
cdr3_aa: CASSHEGGSGNIQYF
cdr3_nt: TGCGCCAGCAGCCATGAGGGGGGGTCGGGAAACATTCAGTACTTC

clone_size: -
j_call: TRBJ2-1
v_call: TRBV27
d_call: -
cdr3_aa: CASSLSVSNEQFF
cdr3_nt: TGTGCCAGCAGTTTATCCGTTTCGAATGAGCAGTTCTTC

clone_size: -
j_call: TRBJ1-2
v_call: TRBV27
d_call: TRBD1
cdr3_aa: CASSLGVGGSWNYGYTF
cdr3_nt: TGTGCCAGCAGTTTAGGGGTAGGGGGCTCTTGGAACTATGGCTACACCTTC

clone_size: -
j_call: TRBJ1-1
v_call: TRBV10-3
d_call: -
cdr3_aa: CAISSKTGPNTEAFF
cdr3_nt: TGTGCCATCAGCTCGAAGACAGGCCCGAACACTGAAGCTTTCTTT

clone_size: once
j_call: TRBJ1-5
v_call: TRBV24-1
d_call: TRBD1
cdr3_aa: CATSDYRTGGGNQPQHF
cdr3_nt: TGTGCCACCAGTGATTACCGCACAGGGGGAGGCAATCAGCCCCAGCATTTT

clone_size: -
j_call: TRBJ1-2
v_call: TRBV10-3
d_call: -
cdr3_aa: CAISGFQGPSNYGYTF
cdr3_nt: TGTGCCATCAGTGGTTTTCAGGGGCCCTCCAACTATGGCTACACCTTC

clone_size: -
j_call: TRBJ1-2
v_call: TRBV7-9
d_call: -
cdr3_aa: CASSGGFGYTF
cdr3_nt: TGTGCCAGCAGTGGAGGGTTTGGCTACACCTTC

clone_size: once
j_call: TRBJ1-2
v_call: TRBV3-1/TRBV3-2
d_call: -
cdr3_aa: CASSQDPGGDHGYTF
cdr3_nt: TGTGCCAGCAGCCAAGATCCGGGGGGCGATCATGGCTACACCTTC

clone_size: -
j_call: TRBJ2-2
v_call: TRBV6-5
d_call: TRBD1
cdr3_aa: CAINRDRNTGELFF
cdr3_nt: TGTGCCATCAACCGGGACAGGAACACCGGGGAGCTGTTTTTT

clone_size: -
j_call: TRBJ1-1
v_call: TRBV18
d_call: -
cdr3_aa: CASSPRTGGVGSNTEAFF
cdr3_nt: TGTGCCAGCTCACCAAGGACTGGAGGTGTGGGGTCTAACACTGAAGCTTTCTTT

clone_size: -
j_call: TRBJ1-1
v_call: TRBV4-2
d_call: TRBD1
cdr3_aa: CASSTTTGVVTEAFF
cdr3_nt: TGTGCCAGCAGCACCACGACAGGGGTGGTCACTGAAGCTTTCTTT

clone_size: few
j_call: TRBJ2-1
v_call: TRBV2
d_call: -
cdr3_aa: CASSELAGNEQFF
cdr3_nt: TGTGCCAGCAGTGAACTCGCCGGCAATGAGCAGTTCTTC

clone_size: -
j_call: TRBJ2-6
v_call: TRBV30
d_call: -
cdr3_aa: CAWSFSWANVLTF
cdr3_nt: TGTGCCTGGAGTTTTTCTTGGGCCAACGTCCTGACTTTC

clone_size: -
j_call: TRBJ1-5
v_call: TRBV5-6
d_call: TRBD1
cdr3_aa: CASSYSAGGWNQPQHF
cdr3_nt: TGTGCCAGCAGCTACTCCGCAGGGGGCTGGAATCAGCCCCAGCATTTT

clone_size: -
j_call: TRBJ2-7
v_call: TRBV19
d_call: -
cdr3_aa: CASSDQESYEQYF
cdr3_nt: TGTGCCAGTAGTGATCAGGAATCCTACGAGCAGTACTTC

clone_size: once
j_call: TRBJ2-1
v_call: TRBV2
d_call: -
cdr3_aa: CASTFDSGRDEQFF
cdr3_nt: TGTGCCAGCACCTTTGATAGTGGGCGGGATGAGCAGTTCTTC

clone_size: -
j_call: TRBJ2-3
v_call: TRBV2
d_call: -
cdr3_aa: CASSVYRGGADTQYF
cdr3_nt: TGTGCCAGCAGTGTATACAGGGGGGGGGCAGATACGCAGTATTTT

clone_size: -
j_call: TRBJ1-1
v_call: TRBV13
d_call: -
cdr3_aa: CASNGGNTEAFF
cdr3_nt: TGTGCCAGCAACGGAGGGAACACTGAAGCTTTCTTT

clone_size: -
j_call: TRBJ2-1
v_call: TRBV5-4
d_call: TRBD2
cdr3_aa: CASSPGLEPYGEQFF
cdr3_nt: TGTGCCAGCAGCCCCGGACTAGAGCCATACGGTGAGCAGTTCTTC

clone_size: -
j_call: TRBJ1-1
v_call: TRBV6-5
d_call: -
cdr3_aa: CATRPLGGNTEAFF
cdr3_nt: TGTGCCACTCGGCCTTTGGGGGGAAACACTGAAGCTTTCTTT

clone_size: -
j_call: TRBJ2-7
v_call: TRBV7-8
d_call: -
cdr3_aa: CASSLVQGTHEQYF
cdr3_nt: TGTGCCAGCAGCTTAGTTCAGGGTACCCACGAGCAGTACTTC

clone_size: -
j_call: TRBJ1-5
v_call: TRBV6-5
d_call: -
cdr3_aa: CASSYSRLQPQHF
cdr3_nt: TGTGCCAGCAGTTACTCGAGGCTTCAGCCCCAGCATTTT

clone_size: -
j_call: TRBJ2-6
v_call: TRBV19
d_call: TRBD1
cdr3_aa: CASSGTGVSGANVLTF
cdr3_nt: TGTGCCAGTAGTGGGACAGGGGTCTCTGGGGCCAACGTCCTGACTTTC

clone_size: -
j_call: TRBJ2-3
v_call: TRBV29-1
d_call: -
cdr3_aa: CSARTDYTDTQYF
cdr3_nt: TGCAGCGCCAGAACAGATTACACAGATACGCAGTATTTT

clone_size: -
j_call: TRBJ2-3
v_call: TRBV19
d_call: TRBD2
cdr3_aa: CASISGGGTDTQYF
cdr3_nt: TGTGCCAGTATTAGCGGGGGGGGCACAGATACGCAGTATTTT

clone_size: -
j_call: TRBJ1-3
v_call: TRBV19
d_call: TRBD1
cdr3_aa: CASRVGQGSSGNTIYF
cdr3_nt: TGTGCCAGTAGGGTCGGACAGGGAAGCTCTGGAAACACCATATATTTT

clone_size: -
j_call: TRBJ1-4
v_call: TRBV19
d_call: -
cdr3_aa: CASSPSHSFANEKLFF
cdr3_nt: TGTGCCAGTAGTCCCTCTCACAGCTTTGCTAATGAAAAACTGTTTTTT

clone_size: -
j_call: TRBJ2-1
v_call: TRBV4-1
d_call: -
cdr3_aa: CASSQETGTAGSYNEQFF
cdr3_nt: TGCGCCAGCAGCCAAGAGACCGGGACAGCGGGCTCCTACAATGAGCAGTTCTTC

clone_size: -
j_call: TRBJ1-1
v_call: TRBV4-1
d_call: TRBD1
cdr3_aa: CASMGQVETEAFF
cdr3_nt: TGCGCCAGCATGGGACAGGTCGAGACTGAAGCTTTCTTT

clone_size: -
j_call: TRBJ1-3
v_call: TRBV5-1
d_call: -
cdr3_aa: CASSLERSSGNTIYF
cdr3_nt: TGCGCCAGCAGCTTGGAGCGAAGCTCTGGAAACACCATATATTTT

clone_size: -
j_call: TRBJ1-2
v_call: TRBV6-5
d_call: TRBD1
cdr3_aa: CASSYRGQGNYGYTF
cdr3_nt: TGTGCCAGCAGTTATCGGGGACAGGGAAACTATGGCTACACCTTC

clone_size: few
j_call: TRBJ1-4
v_call: TRBV7-2
d_call: TRBD1
cdr3_aa: CASGQDSAKLFF
cdr3_nt: TGTGCCAGCGGACAGGATTCAGCAAAACTGTTTTTT

clone_size: -
j_call: TRBJ2-1
v_call: TRBV2
d_call: -
cdr3_aa: CASSDQGFSYNEQFF
cdr3_nt: TGTGCCAGCAGCGATCAGGGGTTTTCCTACAATGAGCAGTTCTTC

clone_size: -
j_call: TRBJ2-7
v_call: TRBV4-3
d_call: TRBD1
cdr3_aa: CASSQHPDRNYEQYF
cdr3_nt: TGCGCCAGCAGCCAACACCCGGACAGGAATTACGAGCAGTACTTC

clone_size: -
j_call: TRBJ2-4
v_call: TRBV5-1
d_call: -
cdr3_aa: CASSLARRGIQYF
cdr3_nt: TGCGCCAGCAGCTTGGCCCGCCGGGGCATTCAGTACTTC

clone_size: few
j_call: TRBJ2-3
v_call: TRBV19
d_call: TRBD1
cdr3_aa: CASSLPTGSDTQYF
cdr3_nt: TGTGCCAGTAGTCTCCCGACAGGGTCAGATACGCAGTATTTT

clone_size: -
j_call: TRBJ1-2
v_call: TRBV24-1
d_call: -
cdr3_aa: CATSSHRQNYGYTF
cdr3_nt: TGTGCCACCAGTTCCCACAGACAAAACTATGGCTACACCTTC

clone_size: -
j_call: TRBJ2-1
v_call: TRBV9
d_call: TRBD2
cdr3_aa: CASSASGTRFYNEQFF
cdr3_nt: TGTGCCAGCAGCGCCTCCGGGACTAGATTCTACAATGAGCAGTTCTTC

clone_size: few
j_call: TRBJ2-2
v_call: TRBV19
d_call: TRBD1
cdr3_aa: CASSIQGAPGELFF
cdr3_nt: TGTGCCAGTAGTATACAGGGGGCCCCCGGGGAGCTGTTTTTT

clone_size: -
j_call: TRBJ1-3
v_call: TRBV4-1
d_call: TRBD1
cdr3_aa: CASSRDRGSGNTIYF
cdr3_nt: TGCGCCAGCAGCCGGGACAGGGGCTCTGGAAACACCATATATTTT